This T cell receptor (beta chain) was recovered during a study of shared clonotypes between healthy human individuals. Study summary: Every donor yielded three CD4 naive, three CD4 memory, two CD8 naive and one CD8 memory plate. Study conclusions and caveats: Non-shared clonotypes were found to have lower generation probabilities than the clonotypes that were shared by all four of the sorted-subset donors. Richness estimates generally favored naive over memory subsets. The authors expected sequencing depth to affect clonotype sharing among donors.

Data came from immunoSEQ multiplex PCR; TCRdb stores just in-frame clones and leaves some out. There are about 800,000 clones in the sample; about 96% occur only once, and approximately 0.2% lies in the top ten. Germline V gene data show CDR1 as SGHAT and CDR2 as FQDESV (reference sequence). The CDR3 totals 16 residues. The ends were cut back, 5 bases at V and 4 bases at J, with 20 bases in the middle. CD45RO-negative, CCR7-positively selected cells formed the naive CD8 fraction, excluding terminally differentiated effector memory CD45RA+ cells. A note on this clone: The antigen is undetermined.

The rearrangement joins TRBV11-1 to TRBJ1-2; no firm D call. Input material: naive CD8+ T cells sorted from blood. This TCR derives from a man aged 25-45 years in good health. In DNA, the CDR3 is TGTGCCAGCAGCCTCGGTGGCGGGGAAGGACTCTATGGCTACACCTTC. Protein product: CASSLGGGEGLYGYTF.